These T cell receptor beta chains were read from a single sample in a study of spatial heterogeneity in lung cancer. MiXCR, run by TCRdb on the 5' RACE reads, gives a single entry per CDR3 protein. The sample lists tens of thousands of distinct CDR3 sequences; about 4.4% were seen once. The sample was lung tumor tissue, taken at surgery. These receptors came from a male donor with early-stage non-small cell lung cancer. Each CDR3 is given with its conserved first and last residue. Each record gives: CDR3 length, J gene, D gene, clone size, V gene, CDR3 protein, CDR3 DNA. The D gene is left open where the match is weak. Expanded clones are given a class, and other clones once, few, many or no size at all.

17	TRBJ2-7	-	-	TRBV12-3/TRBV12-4	CASTFTLAQVPPYEQYF	TGTGCCAGCACCTTTACCCTTGCCCAAGTGCCCCCCTACGAGCAGTACTTC
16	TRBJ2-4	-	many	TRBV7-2	CASSFSGGFSKNIQYF	TGTGCCAGCAGCTTTTCCGGGGGCTTTTCCAAAAACATTCAGTACTTC
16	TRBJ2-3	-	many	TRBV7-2	CASSLIPRPSTDTQYF	TGTGCCAGCAGCTTAATTCCTAGACCCAGCACAGATACGCAGTATTTT
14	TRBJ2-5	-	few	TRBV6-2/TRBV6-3	CASRSTTRTETQYF	TGTGCCAGCAGATCTACGACTAGGACAGAGACCCAGTACTTC
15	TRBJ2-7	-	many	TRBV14	CASSLGAGKFHEQYF	TGTGCCAGCAGCCTTGGGGCAGGGAAGTTCCACGAGCAGTACTTC
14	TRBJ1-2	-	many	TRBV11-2	CASSLSPMGRGYTF	TGTGCCAGCAGCTTGTCCCCCATGGGGCGAGGCTACACCTTC
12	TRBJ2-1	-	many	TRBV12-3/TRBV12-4	CASSKMGNEQFF	TGTGCCAGCAGTAAAATGGGCAATGAGCAGTTCTTC
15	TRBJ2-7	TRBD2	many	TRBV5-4	CASSLGTSGRAEQYF	TGTGCCAGCAGCTTGGGGACTAGCGGGAGAGCCGAGCAGTACTTC
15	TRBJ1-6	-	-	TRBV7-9	CASSQNRVLNSPLHF	TGTGCCAGCAGCCAAAACCGGGTCCTTAATTCACCCCTCCACTTT
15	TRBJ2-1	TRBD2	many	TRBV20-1	CSAMRGLADTNEQFF	TGCAGTGCCATGCGGGGACTAGCGGATACCAATGAGCAGTTCTTC
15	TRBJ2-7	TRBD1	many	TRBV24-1	CATSDPGQGSYEQYF	TGTGCCACCAGTGACCCCGGACAGGGCTCCTACGAGCAGTACTTC
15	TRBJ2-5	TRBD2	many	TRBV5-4	CASSGGRAGSLTQYF	TGTGCCAGCAGTGGGGGAAGAGCGGGGAGTCTGACCCAGTACTTC
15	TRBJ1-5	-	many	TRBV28	CASSTVPGGNQPQHF	TGTGCCAGCAGTACGGTCCCCGGGGGCAATCAGCCCCAGCATTTT
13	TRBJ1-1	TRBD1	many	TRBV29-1	CSVERGGTGGQSF	TGCAGCGTTGAAAGGGGTGGGACAGGGGGCCAATCATTT
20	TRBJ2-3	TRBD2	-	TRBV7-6	CASSLNPSGREGRSTDTQYF	TGTGCCAGCAGCTTAAACCCCTCGGGGCGGGAGGGCCGGAGCACAGATACGCAGTATTTT
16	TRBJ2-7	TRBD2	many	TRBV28	CASSLGASGIKHEQYF	TGTGCCAGCAGTTTAGGAGCTAGCGGGATTAAGCACGAGCAGTACTTC
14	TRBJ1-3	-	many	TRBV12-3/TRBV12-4	CASSLLGIGNTIYF	TGTGCCAGCAGTTTATTGGGAATCGGAAACACCATATATTTT
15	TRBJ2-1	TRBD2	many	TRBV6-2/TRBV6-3	CASSYPVAGALEQFF	TGTGCCAGCAGTTACCCCGTAGCGGGGGCGCTTGAGCAGTTCTTC
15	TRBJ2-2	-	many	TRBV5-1	CASSLEIRVTGELFF	TGCGCCAGCAGCTTGGAGATTAGGGTTACCGGGGAGCTGTTTTTT
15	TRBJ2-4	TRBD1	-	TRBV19	CASSIAGQVQNIQYF	TGTGCCAGTAGTATAGCAGGACAGGTGCAAAACATTCAGTACTTC
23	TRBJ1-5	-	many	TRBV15	CATSRVSKLFSPGEPHSNQPQHF	TGTGCCACCAGCAGAGTGTCAAAGTTGTTTTCTCCGGGGGAGCCTCATAGCAATCAGCCCCAGCATTTT